The 20 T cell receptor beta chains in this list originate from one sample, sequenced in a study of T cells in women clearing cervical HPV infection. TCRdb's copy holds only in-frame clones and misses some; the assay was immunoSEQ multiplex PCR. This specimen shows 20,000 to 25,000 clones; the ten leading clones hold less than 8.5%. Sequenced sample: blood buffy coat. These receptor sequences come from a woman between 18 and 75 years old with a cervical HPV16 infection that either progressed to CIN3+ or cleared (not recorded which).

In the case of this clone: The read gets to within 3 residues of the CDR3 end, and the germline J gene fills in the rest. V is TRBV19 and J is TRBJ1-4; maybe TRBD1 (5 bases). Germline values: CDR1 LNHDA, CDR2 SQIVND (reference sequence). The CDR3 is 14 amino acids. The DNA read from the CDR3 is TGTGCCAGTAGTTACCCAGGGAATAATTCACCA. Amino acid sequence: CASSYPGNNSP. The CDR3 in its entirety is CASSYPGNNSPLFF.

In the case of this clone: The read is 3 residues too short to cover the CDR3 end, so that end is filled in from the germline J gene. This sequence joins TRBV30 and TRBJ2-1; a weak D match, TRBD2 (5 bases). Germline V gene data show CDR1 as GTSNPN and CDR2 as SVGIG (reference sequence). Trimming pared 4 bases from V and 4 bases from J, leaving 11 bases between. The CDR3 covers 13 residues. The CDR3 protein is CAWKRPGYNEQFF. CDR3 DNA, as far as it was read: TGTGCCTGGAAAAGGCCGGGGTACAATGAG.

About this clone itself: The read terminates 3 residues before the CDR3 end, so the remaining end is supplied by the germline J gene. This chain uses TRBV2 with TRBJ1-6; the D gene is possibly TRBD1 (5 bases). The V and J ends lost 5 bases and 8 bases respectively, with 7 bases between them. CDR3 length: 12 amino acids. CDR1 is SNHLY, CDR2 FYNNEI, per germline. The CDR3 region is CASSRRDSPLHF. CDR3 bases read: TGTGCCAGCAGTCGCAGGGATTCACCC.

In the case of this clone: The read finishes 3 residues shy of the CDR3 end, and the germline J gene is used to complete it. The chain employs TRBV5-1 and TRBJ2-1; 11 nucleotides line up with TRBD2. V was pared by 5 bases and J by 5 bases, with 3 bases of the junction left unmatched. There are 14 residues in the CDR3. The germline V gene encodes CDR1 SGHRS and CDR2 YFSETQ. Incomplete CDR3 DNA: TGCGCCAGCAGGCCACTAGCGGGAGACAATGAG. Amino acids: CASRPLAGDNE. From start to end, the CDR3 is CASRPLAGDNEQFF. Complete variable domain (other parts from reference TRBV5-1 and TRBJ2-1): KAGVTQTPRYLIKTRGQQVTLSCSPISGHRSVSWYQQTPGQGLQFLFEYFSETQRNKGNFPGRFSGRQFSNSRSEMNVSTLELGDSALYLCASRPLAGDNEQFFGPGTRLTVL.

As regards this clone: Read coverage stops 3 residues before the CDR3 terminus; the germline J gene supplies the remainder. The chain joins TRBV5-1 to TRBJ2-4; D may be TRBD1 (6 bases). CDR1 is SGHRS and CDR2 is YFSETQ in the germline V gene. This CDR3 is 15 amino acids long. CDR3 loop: CASSRRFTGIHGQYF. The sequenced part of the CDR3 DNA is TGCGCCAGCAGCCGAAGATTTACAGGGATTCATGGT.

Notes on this clone: The CDR3 end is not reached by the read, which stops 3 residues before it; the germline J gene fills it in. The chain carries TRBV6-1 and TRBJ1-2, with D possibly matching TRBD1 (6 bases). V lost 0 bases and J 7 bases, leaving 18 bases between the germline ends. Germline CDR1 is MNHNS and CDR2 is SASEGT. The CDR3 totals 16 residues. The sequenced CDR3 bases are TGTGCCAGCAGTGAAGCCGACGACAGGAATTGGTCTGGC. The encoded protein is CASSEADDRNWSG. The entire CDR3 sequence reads CASSEADDRNWSGYTF.

The chain's CDR3 is CASKPDRGIETQYF. The covered CDR3 bases are TGTGCCAGCAAACCAGACAGGGGGATAGAGACG. J is TRBJ2-3 and V is TRBV6-2 or TRBV6-3; 9 bases fit TRBD1. The read finishes 3 residues shy of the CDR3 end, and the germline J gene is used to complete it. The length of the CDR3 is 14 residues. Per germline, CDR1 MNHEY and CDR2 SVGEGT.

A remark on this clone: The read gets to within 3 residues of the CDR3 end, and the germline J gene fills in the rest. The rearrangement uses TRBV12-3 or TRBV12-4 and TRBJ2-7, with TRBD1 matching 7 bases. The CDR3 spans 13 residues. Trimming cost V 6 bases and J 5 bases; bases outside gene matches: 7. The CDR3 DNA, read in part, is TGTGCCAGCAGCTCAAGTGACAGGGACGAG. It is translated as CASSSSDRDE. Given in full, the CDR3 is CASSSSDRDEQYF.

On this clone: The CDR3 is cut off 3 residues early in the read; its end comes from the germline J gene. The V gene is TRBV18, the J gene TRBJ2-1, with 8 bases aligning to TRBD1. The V gene's germline CDR1 is KGHSH and CDR2 LQKENI. V was pared by 5 bases and J by 5 bases, with 2 bases of the junction left unmatched. There are 13 residues in the CDR3. The sequenced CDR3 bases are TGTGCCAGCTCAGGGGACAGGCACAATGAG. Its protein is CASSGDRHNE. The CDR3, in full, reads CASSGDRHNEQFF.

On this clone itself: Read data end 3 residues before the CDR3 end; the end is taken from the germline J gene. The V call is TRBV18, the J call TRBJ2-3; D gene uncertain. The CDR3 is made up of 13 amino acids. Germline V gives CDR1 KGHSH, CDR2 LQKENI. The CDR3 protein is CASSQGSNQPQYF. CDR3 DNA, as far as it was read: TGTGCCAGCTCACAAGGTAGCAATCAGCCG.

Details on this clone: Sequencing ends 3 residues short of the CDR3 end; the germline J gene provides the rest. The genes are TRBV10-2 and TRBJ2-3; tentatively, D is TRBD2 (5 bases). Trimming pared 7 bases from V and 2 bases from J, leaving 16 bases between. Germline CDR1 WSHSY, CDR2 SAAADI. This CDR3 region has 15 residues. The sequenced part of the CDR3 DNA is TGCGCCAGCAAGAATAAGCGGCTAATCACAGATACG. Its translation: CASKNKRLITDT. The whole CDR3 reads CASKNKRLITDTQYF.

Notes on this clone: The read terminates 3 residues ahead of where the CDR3 ends, so the germline J gene completes it. The rearrangement joins TRBV5-1 to TRBJ2-2; 9 nucleotides agree with TRBD1. The ends lost 4 bases at V and 3 bases at J; junction bases unmatched: 4. The germline V gene encodes CDR1 SGHRS and CDR2 YFSETQ. CDR3 length: 15 amino acids. CDR3 sequence: CASSPDRGYTGELFF. Partial CDR3 DNA: TGCGCCAGCAGCCCGGACAGGGGTTACACCGGGGAG.

Details on this clone: The CDR3 end lies 3 residues beyond the end of the read and is filled in from the germline J gene. V is TRBV30 and J is TRBJ2-2; D perhaps matches TRBD2 (6 bases). The germline V gene has CDR1 GTSNPN and CDR2 SVGIG (reference sequence). The CDR3 covers 14 residues. The V end lost 7 bases, the J end lost 7 bases, and 19 bases lay between the germline ends. The CDR3 is CAFRGDLRSGELFF. The covered CDR3 bases are TGTGCCTTCAGAGGGGACTTACGTAGCGGGGAG.

Comments on this clone: The read finishes 3 residues shy of the CDR3 end, and the germline J gene is used to complete it. This chain joins TRBV7-9 and TRBJ1-4; 7 nucleotides line up with TRBD1. This CDR3 has 14 amino acids. Germline CDR1 and CDR2: SEHNR and FQNEAQ (reference sequence). This CDR3 is CASTTGAGANVLFF. The sequenced part of the CDR3 DNA is TGTGCCAGCACAACAGGGGCTGGGGCCAACGTA. The whole variable domain, filled in from reference TRBV7-9 and TRBJ1-4, reads DTGVSQNPRHKITKRGQNVTFRCDPISEHNRLYWYRQTLGQGPEFLTYFQNEAQLEKSRLLSDRFSAERPKGSFSTLEIQRTEQGDSAMYLCASTTGAGANVLFFGSGTQLSVL.

The CDR3 region is CSASPPGQGNEKLFF. Incomplete CDR3 DNA: TGCAGTGCTAGCCCCCCGGGACAGGGTAATGAAAAA. The V gene is TRBV20-1, the J gene TRBJ1-4, with TRBD1 identical over 9 bases. The read comes to an end 3 residues before the CDR3 does, leaving the germline J gene to fill in the end. The germline V gene has CDR1 DFQATT and CDR2 SNEGSKA (reference sequence). The CDR3 has 15 residues. V lost 3 bases, J lost 4 bases, and 6 bases stayed unmatched.

Of note for this clone: With the read ending 3 residues before the CDR3 end, the germline J gene is used to fill in that end. This chain links TRBV4-2 with TRBJ2-3; D remains ambiguous. Germline loops: CDR1 LGHNA, CDR2 YNFKEQ. This CDR3 spans 18 amino acids. V dropped 2 bases and J dropped 0 bases, with 18 bases sitting between them. CDR3 sequence: CASSQFSFVSISTDTQYF. The DNA read from the CDR3 is TGTGCCAGCAGCCAATTCTCCTTTGTTAGCATTAGCACAGATACG.

Comment on this clone: The observed sequence ends 3 residues before the CDR3 terminus, with the missing tail filled in from the germline J gene. This chain connects TRBV5-4 to TRBJ1-1, with D possibly matching TRBD1 (6 bases). Germline CDR1 and CDR2: SGHNT and YYREEE (reference sequence). This CDR3 is 15 amino acids long. Trimming took 4 bases from V and 1 from J, leaving 14 bases between them. The covered CDR3 bases are TGTGCCAGCAGCCCAACGGCGGGGGCGAACACTGAA. Amino acid sequence: CASSPTAGANTE. The complete CDR3 sequence is CASSPTAGANTEAFF.

Worth noting for this clone: Read coverage stops 3 residues before the CDR3 terminus; the germline J gene supplies the remainder. V is TRBV11-2 and J is TRBJ2-3; D might be TRBD1 (5 bases). Germline CDR1 reads SGHAT; CDR2 reads FQNNGV. The CDR3 covers 12 residues. The DNA read from the CDR3 is TGTGCCAGCAACACGTTTTCAGGGACG. The encoded protein is CASNTFSGT. From start to end, the CDR3 is CASNTFSGTQYF.

Comment on this clone: A read error may account for a junction end that differs from germline. The read terminates 3 residues ahead of where the CDR3 ends, so the germline J gene completes it. The V and J genes are TRBV4-1 and TRBJ1-4; TRBD1 matches 7 bases. The germline gives CDR1 MGHRA, CDR2 YSYEKL. The CDR3 runs 15 residues. CDR3 sequence: CTSSPQVRTGEKLFF. The sequenced CDR3 bases are TGCACCAGCAGCCCACAAGTTCGGACAGGAGAAAAA.

The CDR3 bases that were read are TGTGCCAGCAGCCAAGCAGGACTAGCGGGCTCCGAG. This translates into CASSQAGLAGSE. The whole CDR3 is CASSQAGLAGSEQYF. This rearrangement joins TRBV14 to TRBJ2-7, with 11 bases aligning to TRBD2. Read sequence stops 3 residues before the CDR3 end, and the germline J gene provides the missing end. The CDR3 consists of 15 residues. Germline CDR1 and CDR2: SGHDN and FVKESK. The V and J ends lost 1 base and 6 bases, in that order; junction bases with no gene match: 5.